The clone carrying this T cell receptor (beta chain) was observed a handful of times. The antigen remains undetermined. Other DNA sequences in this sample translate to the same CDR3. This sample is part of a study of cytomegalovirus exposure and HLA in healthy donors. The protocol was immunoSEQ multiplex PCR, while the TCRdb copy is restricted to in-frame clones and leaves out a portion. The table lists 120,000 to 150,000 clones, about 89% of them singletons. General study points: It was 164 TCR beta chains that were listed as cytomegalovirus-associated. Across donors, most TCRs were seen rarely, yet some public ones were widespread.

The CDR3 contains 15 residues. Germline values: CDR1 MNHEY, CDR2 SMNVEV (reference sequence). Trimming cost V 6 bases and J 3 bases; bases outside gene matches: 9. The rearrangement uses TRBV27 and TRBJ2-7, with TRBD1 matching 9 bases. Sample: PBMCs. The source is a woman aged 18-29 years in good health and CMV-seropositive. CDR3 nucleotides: TGTGCCAGCAGCAGGGAGACAGGGGGAGTCTACGAGCAGTACTTC. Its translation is CASSRETGGVYEQYF.